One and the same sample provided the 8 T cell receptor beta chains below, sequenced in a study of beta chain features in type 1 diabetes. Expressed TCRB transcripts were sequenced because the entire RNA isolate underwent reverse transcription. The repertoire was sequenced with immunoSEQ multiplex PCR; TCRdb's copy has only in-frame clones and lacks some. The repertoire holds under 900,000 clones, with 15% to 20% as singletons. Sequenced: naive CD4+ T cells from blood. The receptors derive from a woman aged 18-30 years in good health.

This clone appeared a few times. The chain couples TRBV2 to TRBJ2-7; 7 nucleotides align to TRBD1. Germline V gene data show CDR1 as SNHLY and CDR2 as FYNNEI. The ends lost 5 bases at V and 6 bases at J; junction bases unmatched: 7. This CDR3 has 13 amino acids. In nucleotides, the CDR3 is TGTGCCAGCAGTAGGGGGCGTGAGGTCGAGCAGTACTTC. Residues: CASSRGREVEQYF.

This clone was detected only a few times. DNA for the CDR3: TGTGCCAGCAGCGTAACTAGCGCGCAAGAGACCCAGTACTTC. Protein: CASSVTSAQETQYF. J is TRBJ2-5 and V is TRBV4-2, with 7 bases aligning to TRBD2. Looked up from germline, CDR1 is LGHNA and CDR2 is YNFKEQ. Trimming at V came to 5 bases and at J to 2 bases, leaving 5 bases not matched to a gene. The CDR3 length is 14 residues.

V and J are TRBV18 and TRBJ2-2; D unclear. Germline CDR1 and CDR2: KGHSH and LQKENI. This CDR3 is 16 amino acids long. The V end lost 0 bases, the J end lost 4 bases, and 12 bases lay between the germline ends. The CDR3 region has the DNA TGTGCCAGCTCACCACCGGCAACCAGAACCACCGGGGAGCTGTTTTTT. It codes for CASSPPATRTTGELFF.

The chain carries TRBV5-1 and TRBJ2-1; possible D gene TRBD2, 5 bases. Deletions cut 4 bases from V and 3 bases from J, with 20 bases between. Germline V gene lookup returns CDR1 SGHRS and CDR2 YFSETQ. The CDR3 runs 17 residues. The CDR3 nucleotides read TGCGCCAGCAGCACAAGGCACCGGGAAGAGGTCTACAATGAGCAGTTCTTC. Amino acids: CASSTRHREEVYNEQFF.

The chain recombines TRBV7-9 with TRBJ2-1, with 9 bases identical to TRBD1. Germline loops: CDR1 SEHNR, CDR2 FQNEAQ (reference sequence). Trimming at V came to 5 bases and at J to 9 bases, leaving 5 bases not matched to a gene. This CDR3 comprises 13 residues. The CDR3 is CASSKQGAVEQFF. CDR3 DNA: TGTGCCAGCAGCAAACAGGGGGCGGTTGAGCAGTTCTTC.

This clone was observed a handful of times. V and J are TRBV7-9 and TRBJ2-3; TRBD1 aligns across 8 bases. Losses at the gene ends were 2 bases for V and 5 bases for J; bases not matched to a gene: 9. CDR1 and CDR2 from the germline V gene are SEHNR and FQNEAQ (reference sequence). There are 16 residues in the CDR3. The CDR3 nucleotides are TGTGCCAGCAGCTTACGTCCCAGGGGGCATGGAGATACGCAGTATTTT. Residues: CASSLRPRGHGDTQYF.

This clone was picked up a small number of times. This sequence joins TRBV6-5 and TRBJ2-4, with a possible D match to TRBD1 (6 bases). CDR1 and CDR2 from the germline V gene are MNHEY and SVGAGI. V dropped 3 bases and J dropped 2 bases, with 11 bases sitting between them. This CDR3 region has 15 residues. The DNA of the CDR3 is TGTGCCAGCAGTTATTCGCAGGGGACCAAAAACATTCAGTACTTC. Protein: CASSYSQGTKNIQYF.

Here the CDR3 reads CARKDGSGANVLTF. CDR3 in DNA: TGTGCCAGAAAGGACGGCTCTGGGGCCAACGTCCTGACTTTC. This chain connects TRBV21-1 to TRBJ2-6. TRBV21-1 is assigned pseudogene status. The CDR3 loop spans 14 amino acids.